What follows is one TCR beta chain and its context. What it binds is not known. Eligibility required adulthood, ileal or ileocolonic Crohn's disease and indicated ileocolonic resection. The sample comes from a study of T cell repertoires in ileal Crohn's disease. The overall study: About half of patients got postoperative therapy: about a dozen thiopurines, approximately 17 anti-TNF. Study conclusions and caveats: High-frequency clones were more common in sorted CD8 than CD4 cells.

Germline assignment: CDR1 SQVTM and CDR2 ANQGSEA. Trimming cost V 4 bases and J 4 bases, with 11 bases left between them. The CDR3 has 13 amino acids. Each sample's TCRB immunosequencing used around 510 nanograms of biopsy DNA. TCRdb keeps only in-frame clones here, not all; method: immunoSEQ multiplex PCR. The data contain roughly 7,000 clones, 83% of them singletons. The chain uses TRBV29-1 and TRBJ1-5; D unclear. The sample consisted of ileal tissue. The TCR sequence derives from an adult with Crohn's disease. CDR3: CSVALALNQPQHF. CDR3 DNA sequence: TGCAGCGTTGCTCTGGCTCTTAATCAGCCCCAGCATTTT.